This TCR beta chain comes out of a study of neurological immune-mediated disorders. The time point was: technical triplicate 2. This clonotype was detected many times. Its antigen is unidentified. General observations from the study: Private repertoires in all groups were suggested, as expanded clones shared no CDR3 amino acid sequences across subjects.

The authors produced cDNA by 5'RACE using 10-nucleotide random UMIs. The output of every sequencing run exceeded 190 million TCR-beta sequences, derived from 15-18 subjects. One entry per CDR3 protein, called by TCRdb with MiXCR from the 5' RACE reads. The repertoire has tens of thousands of distinct CDR3 sequences, about 24% of them found once; the top ten carry under 5.5%. The length of the CDR3 is 13 residues. Germline assignment: CDR1 MDHEN and CDR2 SYDVKM. With 7 bases removed from V and 9 bases from J, the gap between germline ends came to 18 bases. The chain couples TRBV28 to TRBJ1-1; maybe TRBD1 (6 bases). Specimen: PBMCs. This clonotype was sampled from a man aged 60-69 years with HTLV-1-associated myelopathy (HAM/TSP). CDR3 sequence reads: CASNTGGDRKAFF. The CDR3 DNA reads as TGTGCCAGCAATACAGGCGGAGACAGGAAAGCTTTCTTT.